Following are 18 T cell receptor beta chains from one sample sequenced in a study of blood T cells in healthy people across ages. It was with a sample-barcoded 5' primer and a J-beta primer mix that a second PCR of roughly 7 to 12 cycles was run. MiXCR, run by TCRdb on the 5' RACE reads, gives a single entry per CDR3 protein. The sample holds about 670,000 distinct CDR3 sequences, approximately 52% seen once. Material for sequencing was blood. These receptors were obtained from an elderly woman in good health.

The CDR3 nucleotides are TGCGCCAGCAGCCAGGAGAGAGCAGATACGCAGTATTTT. Amino acid sequence: CASSQERADTQYF. This chain links TRBV4-3 with TRBJ2-3; D is unresolved. The V and J ends lost 3 bases and 4 bases respectively, with 8 bases between them. The CDR3 has 13 amino acids. CDR1 and CDR2 from the germline V gene are LGHNA and YSLEER.

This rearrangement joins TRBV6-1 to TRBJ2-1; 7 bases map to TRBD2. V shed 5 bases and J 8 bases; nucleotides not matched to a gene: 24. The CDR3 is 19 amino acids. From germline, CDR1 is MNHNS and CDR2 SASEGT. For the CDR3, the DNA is TGTGCCAGCAGTCGCTCCGGGACTAACGCCCCCATCGAGGGGTATGAGCAGTTCTTC. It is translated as CASSRSGTNAPIEGYEQFF.

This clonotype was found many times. The CDR3 protein is CASSPREQGRTQYF. CDR3 bases: TGTGCCAGCTCACCACGAGAACAGGGGCGAACGCAGTATTTT. The chain couples TRBV18 to TRBJ2-3; 7 bases match TRBD1. Germline CDR1 is KGHSH and CDR2 is LQKENI. This CDR3 contains 14 residues. Germline trimming cut 1 base from V and 9 bases from J; bases unmatched to any gene: 7.

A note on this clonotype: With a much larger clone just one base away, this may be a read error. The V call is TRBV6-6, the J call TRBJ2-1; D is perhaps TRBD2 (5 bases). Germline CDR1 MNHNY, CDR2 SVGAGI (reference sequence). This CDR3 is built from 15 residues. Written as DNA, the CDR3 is TGTACCAGCCGTTACGGAGGAGGCTCCTACAATGAGCAGTTCTTC. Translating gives CTSRYGGGSYNEQFF.

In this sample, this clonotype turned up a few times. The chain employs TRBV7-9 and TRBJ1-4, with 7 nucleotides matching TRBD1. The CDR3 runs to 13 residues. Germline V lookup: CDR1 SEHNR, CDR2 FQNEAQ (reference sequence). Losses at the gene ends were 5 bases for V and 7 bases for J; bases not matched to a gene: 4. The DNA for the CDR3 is TGTGCCAGCAGCCCGAGGACAGGTGAAAAACTGTTTTTT. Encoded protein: CASSPRTGEKLFF.

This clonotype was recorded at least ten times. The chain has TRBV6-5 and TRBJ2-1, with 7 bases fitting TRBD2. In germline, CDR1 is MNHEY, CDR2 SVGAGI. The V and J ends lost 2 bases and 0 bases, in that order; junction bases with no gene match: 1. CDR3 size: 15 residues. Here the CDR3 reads CASSYRGDSYNEQFF. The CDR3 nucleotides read TGTGCCAGCAGTTACCGGGGGGACTCCTACAATGAGCAGTTCTTC.

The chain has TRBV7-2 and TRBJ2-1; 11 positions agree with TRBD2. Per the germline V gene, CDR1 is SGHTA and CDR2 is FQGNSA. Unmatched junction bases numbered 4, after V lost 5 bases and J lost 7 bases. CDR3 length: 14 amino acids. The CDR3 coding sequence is TGTGCCAGCAGCCTGACTAGCGGGATGAATGAGCAGTTCTTC. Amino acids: CASSLTSGMNEQFF.

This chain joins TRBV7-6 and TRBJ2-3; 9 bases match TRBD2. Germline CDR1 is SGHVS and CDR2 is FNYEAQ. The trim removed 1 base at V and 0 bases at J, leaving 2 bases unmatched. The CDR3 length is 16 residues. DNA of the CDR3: TGTGCCAGCAGCTTAGTTCTAGCGGGGAGCACAGATACGCAGTATTTT. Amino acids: CASSLVLAGSTDTQYF.

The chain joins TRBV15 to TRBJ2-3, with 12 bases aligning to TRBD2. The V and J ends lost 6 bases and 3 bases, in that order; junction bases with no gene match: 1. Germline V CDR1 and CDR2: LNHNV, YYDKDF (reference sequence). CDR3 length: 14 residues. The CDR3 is CATRTSGRTDTQYF. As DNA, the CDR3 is TGTGCCACCAGGACTAGCGGGAGAACAGATACGCAGTATTTT.

The CDR3 loop reads CAISLEEREGSTDTQYF. Here the CDR3 DNA reads TGTGCCATCAGCCTGGAGGAAAGGGAGGGAAGCACAGATACGCAGTATTTT. The J gene is TRBJ2-3, the V gene TRBV10-3; TRBD2 agrees at 7 bases. From germline, CDR1 is ENHRY and CDR2 SYGVKD. This CDR3 contains 17 residues. The V gene end was trimmed by 6 bases and the J gene end by 0 bases; junction bases not matched to a gene: 12.

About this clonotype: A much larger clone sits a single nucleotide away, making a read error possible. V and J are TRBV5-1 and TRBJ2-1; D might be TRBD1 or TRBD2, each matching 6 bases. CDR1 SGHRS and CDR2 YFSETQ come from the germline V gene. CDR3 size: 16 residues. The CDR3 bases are TGCACCAGCCTTCCGGGGGCACGAGGGCTATTCAATGAGCAGTTCTTC. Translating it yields CTSLPGARGLFNEQFF.

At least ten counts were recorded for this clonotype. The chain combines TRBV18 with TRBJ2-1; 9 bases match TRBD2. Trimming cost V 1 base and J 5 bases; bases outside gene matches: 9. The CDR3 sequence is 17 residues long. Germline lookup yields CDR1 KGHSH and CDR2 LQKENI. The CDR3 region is CASSPRLGLAGNNEQFF. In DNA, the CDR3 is TGTGCCAGCTCACCACGGCTAGGCCTAGCGGGAAACAATGAGCAGTTCTTC.

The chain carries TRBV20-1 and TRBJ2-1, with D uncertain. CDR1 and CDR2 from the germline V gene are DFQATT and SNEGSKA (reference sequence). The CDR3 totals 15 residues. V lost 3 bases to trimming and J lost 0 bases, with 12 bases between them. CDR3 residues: CSARRGSSSYNEQFF. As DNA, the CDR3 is TGCAGTGCTAGGAGAGGTAGTAGCTCCTACAATGAGCAGTTCTTC.

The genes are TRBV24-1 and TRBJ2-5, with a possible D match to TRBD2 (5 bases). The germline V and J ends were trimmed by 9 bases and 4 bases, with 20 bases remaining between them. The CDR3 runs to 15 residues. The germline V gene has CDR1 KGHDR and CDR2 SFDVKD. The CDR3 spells CATSGLSRLGETQYF. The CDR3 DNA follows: TGTGCCACCTCCGGACTCTCCCGTCTTGGAGAGACCCAGTACTTC.

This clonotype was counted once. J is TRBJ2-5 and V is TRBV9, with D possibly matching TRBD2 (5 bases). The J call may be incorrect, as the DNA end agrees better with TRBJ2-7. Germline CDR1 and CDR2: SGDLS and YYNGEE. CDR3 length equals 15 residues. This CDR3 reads CASSVARDPPHEQYF. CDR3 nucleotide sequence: TGTGCCAGCAGCGTAGCCCGGGATCCCCCCCACGAGCAGTACTTC.

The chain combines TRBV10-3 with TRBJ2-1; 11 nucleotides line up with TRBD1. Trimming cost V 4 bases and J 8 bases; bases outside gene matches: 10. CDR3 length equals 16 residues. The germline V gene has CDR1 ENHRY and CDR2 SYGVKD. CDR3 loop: CAISGVGQGVGYEQFF. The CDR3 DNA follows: TGTGCCATCAGTGGTGTGGGACAGGGGGTAGGCTATGAGCAGTTCTTC.

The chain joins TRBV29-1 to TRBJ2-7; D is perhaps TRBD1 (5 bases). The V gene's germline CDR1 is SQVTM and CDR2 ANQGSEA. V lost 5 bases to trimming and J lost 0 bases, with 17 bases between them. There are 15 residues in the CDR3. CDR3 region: CSVKVDRGLSYEQYF. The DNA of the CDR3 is TGCAGCGTTAAAGTGGATAGGGGCCTCTCCTACGAGCAGTACTTC.

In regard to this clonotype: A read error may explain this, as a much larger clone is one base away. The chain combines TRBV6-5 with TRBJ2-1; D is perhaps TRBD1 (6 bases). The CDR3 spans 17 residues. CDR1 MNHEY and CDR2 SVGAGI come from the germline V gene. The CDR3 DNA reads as TGTGCCAGCAGATACTGGTCCGGGACAAGCTCCTACGATGAGCAGTTCTTC. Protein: CASRYWSGTSSYDEQFF.